Given below is one T cell receptor beta chain in context. What it binds is not known. As for time point: week 23, last vaccination. Each dose of the vaccine consisted of 300 ug of mutant IDH1 20-mer peptide, with topical imiquimod. Each astrocytoma in the donors was new, WHO grade 3 or 4, IDH1-mutant and ATRX-lost. This record comes from a study of a mutant IDH1 vaccine in newly diagnosed glioma. Whole-study context: All eight of the vaccinations patients received fell in weeks 1, 3, 5, 7, 11, 15, 19 and 23. Vaccine administration was initiated 4-6 weeks following radiotherapy alone, or with temozolomide cycles. Prior therapy was radiotherapy, temozolomide, or both; most received both.

Sequencing was performed with immunoSEQ multiplex PCR; in TCRdb, only in-frame clones are kept and a portion is missing. The sample holds tens of thousands of clones, approximately 89% seen once. This CDR3 is 16 amino acids long. Germline V CDR1 and CDR2: MGHRA, YSYEKL. Between the trimmed V and J ends, which lost 0 bases and 0 bases, there was a span of 12 bases. Material: PBMCs, obtained from a glioma patient whose treatment included an IDH1 peptide vaccine. This sequence was found in a woman aged 45-59 years with glioma. The rearrangement uses TRBV4-1 and TRBJ2-7; D remains ambiguous. The CDR3 is CASSQDPTHRSYEQYF. As DNA, the CDR3 is TGCGCCAGCAGCCAAGATCCGACTCATCGCTCCTACGAGCAGTACTTC.